Reported below is one T cell receptor beta chain. This record comes from a study of blood T cell repertoires in COVID-19. At the level of the study: The cDNA or gDNA used as material had been derived from T cells, B-cell-depleted T cells, or PBMCs.

V lost 2 bases and J lost 8, with 9 bases in between. The CDR3 is 13 amino acids. Participants were placed into cohorts based on the clinical history they reported. TCRdb's copy holds only in-frame clones and misses some; the assay was immunoSEQ multiplex PCR. The sample holds fewer than 500,000 clones, over 75% seen once. This chain links TRBV12-3 or TRBV12-4 with TRBJ1-4; the D gene is possibly TRBD1 (6 bases). The sequenced material came from PBMCs or T cells enriched from blood (not recorded which). The clonotype comes from a man aged 25 to 40 who had recovered from COVID-19. The CDR3 protein is CASSLTGYEKLFF. DNA of the CDR3: TGTGCCAGCAGTTTAACAGGGTACGAAAAACTGTTTTTT.